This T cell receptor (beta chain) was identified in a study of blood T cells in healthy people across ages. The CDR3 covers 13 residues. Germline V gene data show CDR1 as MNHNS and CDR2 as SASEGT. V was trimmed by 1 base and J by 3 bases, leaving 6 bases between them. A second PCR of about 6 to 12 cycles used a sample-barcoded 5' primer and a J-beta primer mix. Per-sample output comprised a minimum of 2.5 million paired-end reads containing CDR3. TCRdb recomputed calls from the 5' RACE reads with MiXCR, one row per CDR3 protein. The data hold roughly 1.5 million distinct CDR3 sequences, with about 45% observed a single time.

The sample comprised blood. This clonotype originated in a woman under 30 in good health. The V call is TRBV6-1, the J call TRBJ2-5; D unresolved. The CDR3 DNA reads TGTGCCAGCAGTGAAGGGGCGGAAGAGACCCAGTACTTC. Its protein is CASSEGAEETQYF.